This section outlines one T cell receptor (beta chain) sequence together with its context. Its specificity is not known. The sample comes from a study of regulatory and conventional T cells in RAG deficiency. Points from the study as a whole: Shorter CDR3s in all patient subsets; >85% Treg-Tconv overlap in Omenn. Other subsets showed approximately 10-fold reductions, but Treg unique TCR beta sequences fell roughly 100-fold in these patients.

The CDR3 runs 12 residues. V lost 2 bases and J lost 13; bases outside the gene matches: 4. Germline CDR1 SEHNR, CDR2 FQNEAQ (reference sequence). Data came from immunoSEQ multiplex PCR; TCRdb stores just in-frame clones and leaves some out. The table includes approximately 8,500 clones, about 84% detected once. The same specimen was also included in a second study, on regulatory T cells. That paper notes: The PCR used 52 TRBV and 13 TRBJ primers. Skewed V and J usage and few unique V-J pairs marked patient repertoires, most in Tregs.

The sample was CD8+ T cells sorted from blood. The chain uses TRBV7-9 and TRBJ1-4; 7 nucleotides line up with TRBD1. The receptor's source is a human donor in good health. In DNA, the CDR3 is TGTGCCAGCAGCTTAATGTCAGGGGGACTGTTTTTT. Protein product: CASSLMSGGLFF.